The 7 T cell receptor beta chains below were found in one sample sequenced in a study of CD8+CD57+ T cells in acquired aplastic anemia. Genomic DNA was employed as the template in profiling TCR beta VDJ and CDR3. Each CDR3 protein is one row after TCRdb ran MiXCR on the reads. Found here are about 420,000 distinct CDR3 sequences, around 68% of them singletons; the top ten hold 4%. The sequenced sample consisted of sorted CD4+, CD8+, or CD8+CD57+ T cells (not recorded which) from PBMCs. These receptors were obtained from a human donor in good health, serving as a control.

The count of this clonotype is one. J is TRBJ1-2 and V is TRBV9; the D gene is possibly TRBD1 (6 bases). With 3 bases removed from V and 3 bases from J, the gap between germline ends came to 15 bases. The CDR3 runs 15 residues. Germline assignment: CDR1 SGDLS and CDR2 YYNGEE. The CDR3 spells CASSAREGGHYGYTF. In nucleotides, the CDR3 is TGTGCCAGCAGCGCTCGGGAAGGGGGTCACTATGGCTACACCTTC.

Concerning this clonotype: Given the absence of the conserved phenylalanine or tryptophan at the CDR3 end, a read error is likely. No DNA is shown, since the ends of the CDR3 on it are uncertain; the CDR3 is the one TCRdb lists. The chain uses TRBV2 and TRBJ1-1. The CDR3 is 13 residues long, ends included. The germline V gene encodes CDR1 SNHLY and CDR2 FYNNEI. This CDR3 is CASSGRVSTEAQY.

Details on this clonotype: The germline gene is not matched at one end of the junction; a read error may be the cause. The chain employs TRBV2 and TRBJ1-4; D is perhaps TRBD1 (5 bases). Looked up from germline, CDR1 is SNHLY and CDR2 is FYNNEI. This CDR3 has 14 amino acids. The CDR3, as DNA: TGTGCCAGCAGCCGGAGGGGTGATAATGAAGAACTGTTTTTT. Translating gives CASSRRGDNEELFF.

The chain has TRBV5-1 and TRBJ1-5; D call uncertain. The CDR3 sequence is 12 residues long. With 4 bases removed from V and 15 bases from J, the gap between germline ends came to 17 bases. Germline V gives CDR1 SGHRS, CDR2 YFSETQ. This CDR3 reads CASSQRAEAPHF. In DNA, the CDR3 is TGCGCCAGCAGCCAGAGAGCGGAGGCCCCGCATTTT.

The V call is TRBV20-1, the J call TRBJ1-1; D unresolved. The CDR3 loop spans 15 amino acids. V shed 5 bases and J shed 3 bases, with 19 bases lying between them. Germline-derived CDR1 and CDR2 are DFQATT and SNEGSKA (reference sequence). CDR3 region: CSAEDRARTDTEAFF. Here the CDR3 DNA reads TGCAGTGCTGAAGATCGGGCTCGCACAGACACTGAAGCTTTCTTT.

V is TRBV11-2 and J is TRBJ1-2, with no clear D. The germline CDR1 and CDR2 sequences are SGHAT and FQNNGV. The CDR3 has 16 residues. Trimming left V 3 bases short and J 4 bases short, with 18 bases between. CDR3 in amino acids: CASSFDSNRGIYGYTF. CDR3 sequence (DNA): TGTGCCAGCAGCTTTGATAGCAATCGCGGGATCTATGGCTACACCTTC.

This clonotype occurred many times. V and J are TRBV12-3 or TRBV12-4 and TRBJ2-3; 13 bases fit TRBD2. V gave up 2 bases and J gave up 0 bases; unmatched junction bases: 8. CDR3 length equals 19 residues. As DNA, the CDR3 is TGTGCCAGCAGTTTAACGAGACTAGCGGGGGGCTCCAGCACAGATACGCAGTATTTT. Protein: CASSLTRLAGGSSTDTQYF.